The present TCR beta chain was sequenced within a study of CD8 T cells in ankylosing spondylitis. This clonotype was counted ten times or more. The length of the CDR3 is 16 residues. Germline V lookup: CDR1 KGHSY, CDR2 FQNENV. Between the trimmed V and J ends, which lost 0 bases and 6 bases, there was a span of 17 bases. In making TCR beta libraries, quantitative 5'-RACE with molecular barcodes was used. Each CDR3 protein is one row after TCRdb ran MiXCR on the 5' RACE reads. The table lists about 240,000 distinct CDR3 sequences, less than 10% of them singletons. Sequencing used blood, either unsorted or a sorted T cell fraction (not recorded which). The TCR comes from a male donor with ankylosing spondylitis or in good health (not recorded which). The J gene is TRBJ1-1, the V gene TRBV16; weak D call: TRBD1 (6 bases). CDR3 protein: CASSQSTGTGKSEAFF. In nucleotides, the CDR3 is TGTGCCAGCAGCCAATCGACTGGCACAGGGAAGTCTGAAGCTTTCTTT.